The 23 T cell receptor beta chains reported below all come from one sample, sequenced in a study of glioma-infiltrating T cells after dendritic cell vaccination. TCRdb keeps only in-frame clones here, not all; method: immunoSEQ multiplex PCR. The sample shows 50,000 to 80,000 clones, approximately 85% of them seen only once. This specimen was blood, taken before dendritic cell vaccination. These receptors were collected from a human donor with glioblastoma.

The chain carries TRBV11-2 and TRBJ2-7; the match to TRBD1 covers 7 bases. Unmatched junction bases numbered 7, after V lost 5 bases and J lost 0 bases. Germline V gene sequence: CDR1 SGHAT, CDR2 FQNNGV. The CDR3 covers 15 residues. As DNA, the CDR3 is TGTGCCAGCAGCCCCAGGGGGAGTAGCTCCTACGAGCAGTACTTC. Protein: CASSPRGSSSYEQYF. The full variable domain, its missing parts supplied by reference TRBV11-2 and TRBJ2-7, is EAGVAQSPRYKIIEKRQSVAFWCNPISGHATLYWYQQILGQGPKLLIQFQNNGVVDDSQLPKDRFSAERLKGVDSTLKIQPAKLEDSAVYLCASSPRGSSSYEQYFGPGTRLTVT.

V usage is TRBV7-2 and J usage is TRBJ1-6; 8 positions agree with TRBD1. Germline CDR1 SGHTA, CDR2 FQGNSA. Trimming removed 4 bases from V and 8 bases from J; junction bases left unmatched: 16. The CDR3 consists of 18 residues. CDR3 sequence: CASSSLSKTGVVDSPLHF. In DNA form, the CDR3 reads TGTGCCAGCAGCTCCCTTTCGAAGACAGGGGTAGTGGATTCACCCCTCCACTTT.

This sequence joins TRBV4-2 and TRBJ2-5, with 9 bases lining up with TRBD2. V trimming: 4 bases; J trimming: 2 bases; junction bases outside the gene matches: 8. CDR3 length equals 16 residues. The germline V gene has CDR1 LGHNA and CDR2 YNFKEQ. This chain's CDR3 is CASSPRGGALQETQYF. DNA for the CDR3: TGTGCCAGCAGCCCGCGCGGGGGGGCCTTGCAAGAGACCCAGTACTTC.

This CDR3 reads CASSILDSHWNEQFF. The CDR3 nucleotides read TGTGCCAGTAGTATTCTAGACTCTCACTGGAATGAGCAGTTCTTC. The V call is TRBV19, the J call TRBJ2-1, with D uncertain. This CDR3 has 15 residues. V was shortened by 3 bases and J by 7 bases, with 16 bases between the two germline ends. CDR1 and CDR2 (germline): LNHDA, SQIVND (reference sequence).

The V call is TRBV28, the J call TRBJ1-2, with 7 positions matching TRBD1. Per germline, CDR1 MDHEN and CDR2 SYDVKM. J gave up 8 bases and V 6 bases, and 9 bases lay outside the gene matches. This CDR3 contains 13 residues. CDR3 amino acids: CASRGPGQNGYTF. The CDR3 nucleotides read TGTGCCAGCAGGGGTCCGGGACAGAACGGCTACACCTTC.

The CDR3 DNA follows: TGTGCCAGCAGCCGCGAGGACAGGGAATGGGACGAGCAGTACTTC. As protein: CASSREDREWDEQYF. This sequence joins TRBV2 and TRBJ2-7, with 8 bases that match TRBD1. J lost 5 bases, V lost 6 bases, and 12 bases had no gene match. This CDR3 contains 15 residues. From germline, CDR1 is SNHLY and CDR2 FYNNEI.

The genes are TRBV7-9 and TRBJ2-1, with D tentatively TRBD1 (6 bases). Trimming took 4 bases from V and 7 from J, leaving 14 bases between them. CDR3 size: 14 residues. CDR1 is SEHNR, CDR2 FQNEAQ, per germline (reference sequence). CDR3 sequence (DNA): TGTGCCAGCAGCTCCTCGGACAGCTTTAATGAGCAGTTCTTC. It translates to CASSSSDSFNEQFF. Variable domain in full (rest from reference TRBV7-9 and TRBJ2-1): DTGVSQNPRHKITKRGQNVTFRCDPISEHNRLYWYRQTLGQGPEFLTYFQNEAQLEKSRLLSDRFSAERPKGSFSTLEIQRTEQGDSAMYLCASSSSDSFNEQFFGPGTRLTVL.

The genes are TRBV6-1 and TRBJ2-5, with D uncertain. The J call may be incorrect, as the DNA end agrees better with TRBJ2-7. The CDR3 has 14 residues. Germline CDR1 MNHNS, CDR2 SASEGT. The CDR3 is CASSETLGRPEQYF. In DNA, the CDR3 is TGTGCCAGCAGTGAGACTCTAGGTCGTCCCGAGCAGTACTTC.

This rearrangement joins TRBV18 to TRBJ2-7; 8 nucleotides agree with TRBD1. Trimming at V came to 4 bases and at J to 2 bases, leaving 7 bases not matched to a gene. This CDR3 comprises 15 residues. Germline CDR1 reads KGHSH; CDR2 reads LQKENI. As DNA, the CDR3 is TGTGCCAGCTCACGCTCCGGGACAGGAGCCTACGAGCAGTACTTC. It translates to CASSRSGTGAYEQYF.

In its sample, this clone was seen once. The chain combines TRBV6-6 with TRBJ2-7; 9 bases agree with TRBD1. The CDR3 consists of 13 residues. V lost 8 bases to trimming and J lost 4 bases; unmatched junction nucleotides: 6. Germline loops: CDR1 MNHNY, CDR2 SVGAGI (reference sequence). Here the CDR3 reads CASYGTGFYEQYF. The CDR3 bases are TGTGCCAGCTACGGGACAGGGTTTTACGAGCAGTACTTC.

The chain employs TRBV5-1 and TRBJ2-7, with D hard to call. In germline, CDR1 is SGHRS, CDR2 YFSETQ. The CDR3 runs to 15 residues. The V end was cut by 0 bases, the J end by 0 bases, with 10 bases between. The CDR3 region has the DNA TGCGCCAGCAGCTTGGACAGATTAAGCTCCTACGAGCAGTACTTC. This encodes CASSLDRLSSYEQYF.

The genes are TRBV23-1 and TRBJ2-7; 9 nucleotides align to TRBD2. TRBV23-1 is given ORF status, its function remaining uncertain. The CDR3 extends over 20 amino acids. After removal of 1 base from V and 0 bases from J, the junction contained 16 bases not matched to a gene. The DNA for the CDR3 is TGCGCCAGCAGTCAATGGCCGTCTAGCGGGGAACTTTATATCTCCTACGAGCAGTACTTC. Its protein is CASSQWPSSGELYISYEQYF.

This sequence joins TRBV5-4 and TRBJ1-1, with TRBD1 as a possible D gene (6 bases). Germline CDR1 and CDR2: SGHNT and YYREEE (reference sequence). V was cut by 3 bases and J by 1 base, with 10 bases left in between. This CDR3 is built from 14 residues. CDR3 coding DNA: TGTGCCAGCAGCTCACAGGGCGAGAACACTGAAGCTTTCTTT. This encodes CASSSQGENTEAFF. Using reference TRBV5-4 and TRBJ1-1 for the parts outside the CDR3, the full variable domain is ETGVTQSPTHLIKTRGQQVTLRCSSQSGHNTVSWYQQALGQGPQFIFQYYREEENGRGNFPPRFSGLQFPNYSSELNVNALELDDSALYLCASSSQGENTEAFFGQGTRLTVV.

This clone was counted a few times. The chain is built from TRBV2 and TRBJ2-7; 7 bases agree with TRBD1. The CDR3 covers 13 residues. Germline V gene lookup returns CDR1 SNHLY and CDR2 FYNNEI. Germline trimming cut 6 bases from V and 3 bases from J; bases unmatched to any gene: 5. The CDR3 here is CASSPRDSYEQYF. The CDR3 nucleotides are TGTGCCAGCAGCCCGAGGGACAGCTACGAGCAGTACTTC.

This chain uses TRBV28 with TRBJ1-3; 7 nucleotides match TRBD1. Germline V lookup: CDR1 MDHEN, CDR2 SYDVKM. After removal of 5 bases from V and 0 bases from J, the junction contained 4 bases not matched to a gene. The CDR3 spans 15 residues. The CDR3 is CASSGQARSGNTIYF. The DNA for the CDR3 is TGTGCCAGCAGTGGACAGGCCCGCTCTGGAAACACCATATATTTT.

V gene TRBV6-4 combines with J gene TRBJ1-3, with 8 bases that match TRBD1. The junction had 10 bases not matched to a gene; V was cut back by 9 bases and J by 6 bases. CDR1 is MRHNA, CDR2 SNTAGT, per germline. The CDR3 extends over 14 amino acids. The CDR3 bases are TGTGCCAGGAACAGACAGGGGTTGGAAAACACCATATATTTT. Its translation is CARNRQGLENTIYF.

The rearrangement joins TRBV19 to TRBJ1-5; TRBD1 matches at 9 bases. The V gene end was trimmed by 8 bases and the J gene end by 4 bases; junction bases not matched to a gene: 3. CDR1 LNHDA and CDR2 SQIVND come from the germline V gene (reference sequence). There are 13 residues in the CDR3. CDR3 nucleotides: TGTGCCAGTTCCGGGACAGGGAATCAGCCCCAGCATTTT. This codes for CASSGTGNQPQHF.

The rearrangement uses TRBV28 and TRBJ1-1, with D possibly TRBD1 on 5 matching bases. The CDR3 is 14 amino acids. Germline lookup yields CDR1 MDHEN and CDR2 SYDVKM. Between the trimmed V and J ends, which lost 4 bases and 0 bases, there was a span of 9 bases. CDR3 sequence (DNA): TGTGCCAGCAGTTCACCGGGGGTGAACACTGAAGCTTTCTTT. Protein sequence: CASSSPGVNTEAFF.

In DNA, the CDR3 is TGCGCCAGCAGCTTTAGCGGGGGATCAGATACGCAGTATTTT. Encoded protein: CASSFSGGSDTQYF. The chain recombines TRBV5-1 with TRBJ2-3, with 9 positions matching TRBD2. The CDR3 has 14 residues. From germline, CDR1 is SGHRS and CDR2 YFSETQ. J lost 4 bases, V lost 2 bases, and 2 bases had no gene match.

The chain uses TRBV5-1 and TRBJ2-3, with D maybe TRBD2 (5 bases). The CDR3 spans 15 residues. Germline CDR1 and CDR2: SGHRS and YFSETQ. The ends were cut back, 3 bases at V and 2 bases at J, with 13 bases in the middle. The CDR3 region is CASSSERIPTDTQYF. The CDR3 nucleotides are TGCGCCAGCAGCTCGGAGCGGATCCCCACAGATACGCAGTATTTT.

The rearrangement joins TRBV7-9 to TRBJ2-4; weak D call: TRBD2 (6 bases). V lost 4 bases, J lost 6 bases, and 16 bases lay in between. This CDR3 contains 15 residues. Germline V gene lookup returns CDR1 SEHNR and CDR2 FQNEAQ (reference sequence). The CDR3 sequence is CASSSLGGVGNIQYF. DNA for the CDR3: TGTGCCAGCAGCTCCCTCGGGGGAGTCGGAAACATTCAGTACTTC. Using reference TRBV7-9 and TRBJ2-4 for the parts outside the CDR3, the full variable domain is DTGVSQNPRHKITKRGQNVTFRCDPISEHNRLYWYRQTLGQGPEFLTYFQNEAQLEKSRLLSDRFSAERPKGSFSTLEIQRTEQGDSAMYLCASSSLGGVGNIQYFGAGTRLSVL.

The chain couples TRBV19 to TRBJ1-6; 11 bases align to TRBD1. Trimming cost V 3 bases and J 9 bases; bases outside gene matches: 1. CDR3 length equals 14 residues. Germline values: CDR1 LNHDA, CDR2 SQIVND (reference sequence). The CDR3, as DNA: TGTGCCAGTAGTATCGGGACAGGGGGTTCACCCCTCCACTTT. This sequence encodes CASSIGTGGSPLHF.

The CDR3 is CASSLGRGGGEQFF. The CDR3 nucleotides are TGCGCCAGCAGCTTAGGGCGGGGGGGCGGTGAGCAGTTCTTC. The V call is TRBV5-1, the J call TRBJ2-1, with 9 bases that match TRBD2. V was pared by 2 bases and J by 9 bases, with 6 bases of the junction left unmatched. From germline, CDR1 is SGHRS and CDR2 YFSETQ. The CDR3 has 14 residues.